The 16 T cell receptor beta chains presented below share a single source sample, sequenced in a study of T cells in narcolepsy. Profiled with immunoSEQ multiplex PCR; TCRdb holds only in-frame clones, not every one. The data contain around 27,000 clones, about 79% of them singletons. The sequenced sample was CD45RA- memory CD4+ T cells from PBMCs. The receptors come from a human donor with narcolepsy.

This clone was picked up a small number of times. V and J are TRBV5-3 and TRBJ1-4; 11 bases are a match to TRBD1. TRBV5-3 is treated as an ORF (open reading frame) with a function not yet certain. CDR3 length: 15 residues. V lost 4 bases, J lost 5 bases, and 4 bases stayed unmatched. CDR3 bases: TGTGCCAGAAGCCCCCGGGACAGGGGGAATGAAAAACTGTTTTTT. Encoded protein: CARSPRDRGNEKLFF.

This clone was counted between two and nine times. The chain employs TRBV21-1 and TRBJ2-7; TRBD1 is taken as the D call from the table, unchecked against the DNA. TRBV21-1 has pseudogene status. The CDR3 length is 15 residues. CDR3 amino acids: CASTHLDRGAFEQYF. CDR3 bases: TGTGCCAGCACCCACTTGGACAGGGGAGCATTTGAGCAGTACTTC.

This chain uses TRBV4-2 with TRBJ1-2, with 7 bases identical to TRBD1. The CDR3 totals 16 residues. Trimming took 2 bases from V and 4 from J; bases not matched to a gene: 10. Germline V gene sequence: CDR1 LGHNA, CDR2 YNFKEQ. CDR3 amino acids: CASSQHITGQIYGYTF. The CDR3 nucleotides are TGTGCCAGCAGCCAACACATAACGGGACAGATCTATGGCTACACCTTC.

This chain joins TRBV6-5 and TRBJ2-7; D may match TRBD1 or TRBD2 (6 bases each). CDR1 and CDR2 (germline): MNHEY, SVGAGI. Trimming removed 0 bases from V and 4 bases from J, with 13 bases in between. The CDR3 totals 15 residues. CDR3 bases: TGTGCCAGCAGTTACTCGAGGGGGGTTGGGTACGAGCAGTACTTC. Encoded protein: CASSYSRGVGYEQYF.

The chain uses TRBV14 and TRBJ2-6; D gene uncertain. The germline gives CDR1 SGHDN, CDR2 FVKESK. This CDR3 has 15 amino acids. V dropped 1 base and J dropped 4 bases, with 8 bases sitting between them. The CDR3 protein is CASSQGPGGANVLTF. CDR3 DNA sequence: TGTGCCAGCAGCCAAGGTCCCGGGGGGGCCAACGTCCTGACTTTC.

This chain links TRBV30 with TRBJ1-5, with TRBD1 identical over 7 bases. This CDR3 is 15 amino acids long. Trimming took 3 bases from V and 9 from J; bases not matched to a gene: 14. Germline V gene lookup returns CDR1 GTSNPN and CDR2 SVGIG (reference sequence). CDR3 residues: CAWRRQGLGRGPQHF. Here the CDR3 DNA reads TGTGCCTGGAGGCGACAGGGACTAGGCAGGGGGCCCCAGCATTTT.

As DNA, the CDR3 is TGTGCCAGCAGCTCAGGTAATAGCGGGAGCTCCTACAATGAGCAGTTCTTC. This sequence encodes CASSSGNSGSSYNEQFF. V gene TRBV11-2 combines with J gene TRBJ2-1; 9 bases are a match to TRBD2. CDR1 and CDR2 from the germline V gene are SGHAT and FQNNGV. This CDR3 contains 17 residues. V lost 4 bases and J lost 0; bases outside the gene matches: 7.

The rearrangement joins TRBV11-2 to TRBJ1-1, with D perhaps TRBD1 (5 bases). Germline V gives CDR1 SGHAT, CDR2 FQNNGV. The V end was cut by 0 bases, the J end by 1 base, with 9 bases between. This CDR3 is 15 amino acids long. CDR3 nucleotides: TGTGCCAGCAGCTTAGATTGGGGCAAGAACACTGAAGCTTTCTTT. It codes for CASSLDWGKNTEAFF.

This chain uses TRBV7-3 with TRBJ2-7, with D uncertain. V dropped 4 bases and J dropped 3 bases, with 19 bases sitting between them. CDR3 length: 16 residues. Germline V lookup: CDR1 SGHTA, CDR2 FQGTGA. The CDR3 reads CASSSTRYLSYYEQYF. CDR3 bases: TGTGCCAGCAGCTCGACTCGCTATCTCTCCTACTACGAGCAGTACTTC.

This clone is a singleton in its sample. The chain recombines TRBV7-6 with TRBJ1-1, with unresolved D. Trimming removed 5 bases from V and 6 bases from J, with 13 bases in between. The CDR3 length is 13 residues. Germline assignment: CDR1 SGHVS and CDR2 FNYEAQ. Written as DNA, the CDR3 is TGTGCCAGCAGCCCGCGCTTAGGGTCTGAAGCTTTCTTT. Amino acid sequence: CASSPRLGSEAFF.

This clone has just one count. The rearrangement joins TRBV18 to TRBJ1-5; unclear D gene. Trimming took 2 bases from V and 2 from J, leaving 7 bases between them. CDR3 size: 14 residues. Per germline, CDR1 KGHSH and CDR2 LQKENI. The CDR3 region is CASSPGVGNQPQHF. Here the CDR3 DNA reads TGTGCCAGCTCACCAGGCGTAGGCAATCAGCCCCAGCATTTT.

In the case of this clone: Other DNA variants within this sample encode the same CDR3. The chain combines TRBV6-6 with TRBJ2-7, with D possibly TRBD2 on 7 matching bases. CDR3 length: 12 amino acids. From germline, CDR1 is MNHNY and CDR2 SVGAGI (reference sequence). V gave up 11 bases and J gave up 3 bases, with 14 bases separating them. CDR3 amino acids: CAGGGGGYEQYF. CDR3 DNA: TGTGCCGGGGGGGGAGGGGGCTACGAGCAGTACTTC.

The V and J genes are TRBV6-1 and TRBJ2-7, with D unclear. The CDR3 length is 15 residues. Trimming removed 3 bases at V and 7 bases at J, with 19 bases between. The V gene's germline CDR1 is MNHNS and CDR2 SASEGT. This CDR3 is CASSDQITRASEQYF. CDR3 sequence (DNA): TGTGCCAGCAGTGATCAAATCACCCGTGCTAGTGAGCAGTACTTC.

The J gene is TRBJ2-3, the V gene TRBV9; the D is unclear. The CDR3 totals 13 residues. Germline V gene sequence: CDR1 SGDLS, CDR2 YYNGEE. V was pared by 0 bases and J by 5 bases, with 7 bases between. The CDR3 region is CASSVVAEDTQYF. The CDR3, as DNA: TGTGCCAGCAGCGTAGTGGCGGAAGATACGCAGTATTTT.

V and J are TRBV30 and TRBJ1-2, with D unresolved. This CDR3 has 12 residues. The V end lost 5 bases, the J end lost 5 bases, and 12 bases lay between the germline ends. Germline V CDR1 and CDR2: GTSNPN, SVGIG (reference sequence). The CDR3 coding sequence is TGTGCCTGGGTAGTTAGCCCATATGGCTACACCTTC. Protein: CAWVVSPYGYTF.

The chain recombines TRBV14 with TRBJ1-5, with D tentatively TRBD1 (5 bases). CDR1 and CDR2 from the germline V gene are SGHDN and FVKESK. The CDR3 length is 14 residues. Trimming cost V 1 base and J 4 bases, with 8 bases left between them. Written as DNA, the CDR3 is TGTGCCAGCAGCCAAGGGGGCGGTAATCAGCCCCAGCATTTT. Amino acids: CASSQGGGNQPQHF.